This TCR beta chain originates from a study of cytomegalovirus exposure and HLA in healthy donors. Study conclusions and caveats: Cytomegalovirus-associated TCR beta chains were listed, numbering more than 150.

As for this clone: The target antigen is unknown.

Looked up from germline, CDR1 is LGHNA and CDR2 is YNFKEQ. V lost 7 bases and J 7 bases, leaving 14 bases between the germline ends. This CDR3 comprises 13 residues. PCR used 60 Vbeta primers and 13 Jbeta primers. This table comes from immunoSEQ multiplex PCR, and its TCRdb copy is limited to in-frame clones, with some not included. The repertoire has 130,000 to 150,000 clones, around 82% of them found once; the top ten carry approximately 7%. The V call is TRBV4-2, the J call TRBJ2-1, with TRBD2 as a possible D gene (5 bases). The sequence derives from a man in his forties in good health and CMV-seropositive. The specimen sequenced was PBMCs. CDR3 sequence reads: CASTQAVGNEQFF. The CDR3 DNA reads TGTGCCAGCACTCAAGCGGTAGGGAATGAGCAGTTCTTC.